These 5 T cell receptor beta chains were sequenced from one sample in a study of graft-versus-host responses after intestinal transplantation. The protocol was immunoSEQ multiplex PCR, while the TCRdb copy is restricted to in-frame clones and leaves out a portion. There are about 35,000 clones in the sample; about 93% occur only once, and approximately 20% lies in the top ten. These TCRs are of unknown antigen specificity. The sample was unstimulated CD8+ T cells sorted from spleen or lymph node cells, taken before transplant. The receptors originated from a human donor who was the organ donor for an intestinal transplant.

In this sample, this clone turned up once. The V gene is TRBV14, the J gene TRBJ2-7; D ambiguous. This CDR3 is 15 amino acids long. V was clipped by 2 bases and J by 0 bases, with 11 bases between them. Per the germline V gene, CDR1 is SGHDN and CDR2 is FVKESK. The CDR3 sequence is CASSQKSASSYEQYF. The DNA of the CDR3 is TGTGCCAGCAGCCAAAAGTCAGCAAGCTCCTACGAGCAGTACTTC.

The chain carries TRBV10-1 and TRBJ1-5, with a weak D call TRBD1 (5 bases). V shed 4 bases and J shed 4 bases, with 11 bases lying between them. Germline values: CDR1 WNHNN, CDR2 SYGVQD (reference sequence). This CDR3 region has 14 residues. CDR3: CASSARDGNQPQHF. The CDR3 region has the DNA TGCGCCAGCAGTGCTCGGGACGGGAATCAGCCCCAGCATTTT.

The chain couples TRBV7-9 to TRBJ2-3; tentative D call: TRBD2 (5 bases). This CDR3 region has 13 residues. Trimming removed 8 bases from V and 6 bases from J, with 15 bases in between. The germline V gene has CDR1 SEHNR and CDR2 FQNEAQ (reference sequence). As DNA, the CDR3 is TGTGCCAGCTCGCCGACTACGACCGATACGCAGTATTTT. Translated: CASSPTTTDTQYF.

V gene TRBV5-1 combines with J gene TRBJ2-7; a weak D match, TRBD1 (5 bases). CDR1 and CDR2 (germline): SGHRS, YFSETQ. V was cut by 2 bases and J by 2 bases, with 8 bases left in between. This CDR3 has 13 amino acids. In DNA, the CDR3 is TGCGCCAGCAGCTTTGGGGCAGCCTACGAGCAGTACTTC. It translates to CASSFGAAYEQYF.

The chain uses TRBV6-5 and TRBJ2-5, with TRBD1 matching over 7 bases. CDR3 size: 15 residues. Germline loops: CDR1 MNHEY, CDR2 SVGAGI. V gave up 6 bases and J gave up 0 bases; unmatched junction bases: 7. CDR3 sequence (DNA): TGTGCCAGCAGACTGACAGGGACCTACCAAGAGACCCAGTACTTC. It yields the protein CASRLTGTYQETQYF.